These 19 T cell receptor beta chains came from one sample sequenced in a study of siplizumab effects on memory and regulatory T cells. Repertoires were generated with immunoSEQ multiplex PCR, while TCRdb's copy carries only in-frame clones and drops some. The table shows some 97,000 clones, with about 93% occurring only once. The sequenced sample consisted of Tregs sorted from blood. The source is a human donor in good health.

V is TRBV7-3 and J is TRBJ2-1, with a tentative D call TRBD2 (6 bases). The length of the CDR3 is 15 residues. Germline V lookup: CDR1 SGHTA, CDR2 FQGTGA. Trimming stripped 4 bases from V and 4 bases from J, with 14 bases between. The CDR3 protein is CASSSDGGYYNEQFF. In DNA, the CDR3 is TGTGCCAGCAGCTCGGACGGAGGGTATTACAATGAGCAGTTCTTC.

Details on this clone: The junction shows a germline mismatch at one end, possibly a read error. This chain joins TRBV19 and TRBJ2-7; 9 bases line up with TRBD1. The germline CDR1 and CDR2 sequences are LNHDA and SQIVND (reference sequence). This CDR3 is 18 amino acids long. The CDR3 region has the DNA TGTGCCAGTAGCATAGCGCCCTTTTCTACGGGACAGGGACTCGAGCAGTACTTC. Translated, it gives CASSIAPFSTGQGLEQYF.

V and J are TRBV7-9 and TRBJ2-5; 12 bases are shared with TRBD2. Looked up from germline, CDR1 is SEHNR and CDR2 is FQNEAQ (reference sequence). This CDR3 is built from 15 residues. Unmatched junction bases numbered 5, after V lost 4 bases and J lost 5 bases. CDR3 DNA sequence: TGTGCCAGCAGCTCTAGCGGGAGGGCCGCGGAGACCCAGTACTTC. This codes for CASSSSGRAAETQYF.

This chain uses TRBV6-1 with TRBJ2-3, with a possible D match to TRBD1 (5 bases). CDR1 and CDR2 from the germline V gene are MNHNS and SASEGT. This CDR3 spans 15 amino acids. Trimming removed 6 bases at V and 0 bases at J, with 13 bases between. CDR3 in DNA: TGTGCCAGCAGCCAGGACATCCATAGCACAGATACGCAGTATTTT. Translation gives CASSQDIHSTDTQYF.

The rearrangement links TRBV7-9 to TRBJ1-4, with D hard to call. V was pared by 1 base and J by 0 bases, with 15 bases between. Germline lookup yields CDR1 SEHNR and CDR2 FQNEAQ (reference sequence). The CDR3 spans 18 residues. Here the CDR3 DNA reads TGTGCCAGCAGCTTAGGACCCGGGTGGAGGGCAACTAATGAAAAACTGTTTTTT. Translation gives CASSLGPGWRATNEKLFF. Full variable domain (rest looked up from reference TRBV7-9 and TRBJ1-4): DTGVSQNPRHKITKRGQNVTFRCDPISEHNRLYWYRQTLGQGPEFLTYFQNEAQLEKSRLLSDRFSAERPKGSFSTLEIQRTEQGDSAMYLCASSLGPGWRATNEKLFFGSGTQLSVL.

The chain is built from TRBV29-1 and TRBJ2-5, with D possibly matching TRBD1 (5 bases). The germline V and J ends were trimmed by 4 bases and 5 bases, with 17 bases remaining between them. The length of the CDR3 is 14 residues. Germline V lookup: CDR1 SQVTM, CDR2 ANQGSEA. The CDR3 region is CSVVLGPRVETQYF. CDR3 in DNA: TGCAGCGTTGTACTGGGGCCTAGGGTGGAGACCCAGTACTTC.

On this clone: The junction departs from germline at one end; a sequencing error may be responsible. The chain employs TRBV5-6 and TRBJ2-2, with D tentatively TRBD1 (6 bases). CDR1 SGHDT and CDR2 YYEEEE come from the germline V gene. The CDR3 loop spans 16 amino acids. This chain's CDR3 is CAGSFLDRTNTGELFF. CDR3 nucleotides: TGTGCCGGCAGCTTCCTTGACAGGACGAACACCGGGGAGCTGTTTTTT.

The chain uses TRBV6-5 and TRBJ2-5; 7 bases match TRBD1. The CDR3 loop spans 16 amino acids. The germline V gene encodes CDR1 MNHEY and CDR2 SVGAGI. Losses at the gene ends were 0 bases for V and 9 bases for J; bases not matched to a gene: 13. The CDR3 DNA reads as TGTGCCAGCAGTTACTCTCTCAACAGGGGAATCTTGTCCCAGTACTTC. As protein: CASSYSLNRGILSQYF.

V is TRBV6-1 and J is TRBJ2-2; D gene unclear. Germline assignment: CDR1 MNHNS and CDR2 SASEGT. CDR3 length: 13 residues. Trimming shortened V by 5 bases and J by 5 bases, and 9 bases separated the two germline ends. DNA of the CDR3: TGTGCCAGCAGTTCGGTAGGAACCGGGGAGCTGTTTTTT. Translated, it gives CASSSVGTGELFF.

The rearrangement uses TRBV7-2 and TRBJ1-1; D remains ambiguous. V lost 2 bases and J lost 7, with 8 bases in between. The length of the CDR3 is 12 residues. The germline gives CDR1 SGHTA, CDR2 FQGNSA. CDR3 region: CASSLSGYEAFF. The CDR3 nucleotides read TGTGCCAGCAGCTTAAGCGGGTATGAAGCTTTCTTT.

The CDR3, as DNA: TGCAGCGTTAACACTGGAAACACCATATATTTT. Translated, it gives CSVNTGNTIYF. This chain connects TRBV29-1 to TRBJ1-3; no reliable D call. The germline V gene has CDR1 SQVTM and CDR2 ANQGSEA. V lost 5 bases, J lost 2 bases, and 4 bases lay in between. The CDR3 totals 11 residues.

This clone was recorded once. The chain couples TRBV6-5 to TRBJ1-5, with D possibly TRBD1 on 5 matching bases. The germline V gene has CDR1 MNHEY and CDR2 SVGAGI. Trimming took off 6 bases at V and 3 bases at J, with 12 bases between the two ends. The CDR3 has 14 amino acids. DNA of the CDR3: TGTGCCAGCAGGAAGGGACGGAACAATCAGCCCCAGCATTTT. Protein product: CASRKGRNNQPQHF.

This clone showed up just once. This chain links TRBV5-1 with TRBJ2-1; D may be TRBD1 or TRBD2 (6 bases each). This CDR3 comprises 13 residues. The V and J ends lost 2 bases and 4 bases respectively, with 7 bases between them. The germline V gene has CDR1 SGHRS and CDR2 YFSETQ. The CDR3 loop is CASSLGGYNEQFF. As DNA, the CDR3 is TGCGCCAGCAGCTTAGGGGGGTACAATGAGCAGTTCTTC.

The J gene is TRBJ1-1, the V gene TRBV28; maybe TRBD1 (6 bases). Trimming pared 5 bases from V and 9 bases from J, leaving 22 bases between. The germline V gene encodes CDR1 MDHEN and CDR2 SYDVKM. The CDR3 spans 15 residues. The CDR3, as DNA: TGTGCCAGCAGTCAGAGGGGGAACAGGCGAATCAAAGCTTTCTTT. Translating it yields CASSQRGNRRIKAFF.

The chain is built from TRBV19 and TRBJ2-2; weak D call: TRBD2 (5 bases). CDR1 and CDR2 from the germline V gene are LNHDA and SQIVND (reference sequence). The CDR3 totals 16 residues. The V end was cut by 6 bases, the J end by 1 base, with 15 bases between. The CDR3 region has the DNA TGTGCCAGTAGCGCACGAGGACTCCTGAACACCGGGGAGCTGTTTTTT. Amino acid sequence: CASSARGLLNTGELFF.

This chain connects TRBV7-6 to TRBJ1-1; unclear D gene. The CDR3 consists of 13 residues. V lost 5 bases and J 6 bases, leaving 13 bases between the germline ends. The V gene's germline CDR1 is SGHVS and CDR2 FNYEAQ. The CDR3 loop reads CASSRGLGAEAFF. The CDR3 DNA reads TGTGCCAGCAGCCGAGGGTTGGGCGCTGAAGCTTTCTTT.

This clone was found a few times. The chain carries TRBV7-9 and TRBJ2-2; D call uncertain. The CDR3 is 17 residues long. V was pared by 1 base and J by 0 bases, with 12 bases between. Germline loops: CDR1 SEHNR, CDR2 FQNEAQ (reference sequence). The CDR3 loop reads CASSLGRPVTNTGELFF. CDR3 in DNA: TGTGCCAGCAGCTTAGGACGGCCGGTCACGAACACCGGGGAGCTGTTTTTT.

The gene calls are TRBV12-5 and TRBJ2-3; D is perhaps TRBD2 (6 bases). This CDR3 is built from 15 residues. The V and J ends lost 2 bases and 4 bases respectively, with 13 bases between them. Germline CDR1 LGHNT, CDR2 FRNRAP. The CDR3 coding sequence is TGTGCTAGTGGTTTGAATGCGGGACCCCCAGATACGCAGTATTTT. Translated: CASGLNAGPPDTQYF.

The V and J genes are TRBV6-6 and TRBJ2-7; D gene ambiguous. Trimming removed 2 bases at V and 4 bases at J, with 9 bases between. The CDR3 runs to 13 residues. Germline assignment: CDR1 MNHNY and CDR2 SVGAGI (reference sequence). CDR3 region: CASSYGVDYEQYF. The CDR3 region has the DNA TGTGCCAGCAGTTACGGGGTAGATTACGAGCAGTACTTC.